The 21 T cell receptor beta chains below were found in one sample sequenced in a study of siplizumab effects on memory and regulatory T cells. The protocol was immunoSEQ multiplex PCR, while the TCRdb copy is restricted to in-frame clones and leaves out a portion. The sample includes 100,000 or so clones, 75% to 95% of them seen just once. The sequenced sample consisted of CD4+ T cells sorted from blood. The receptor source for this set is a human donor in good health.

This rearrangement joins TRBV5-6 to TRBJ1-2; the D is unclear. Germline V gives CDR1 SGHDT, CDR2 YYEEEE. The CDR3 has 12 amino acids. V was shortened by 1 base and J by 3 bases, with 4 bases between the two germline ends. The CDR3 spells CASSLWDYGYTF. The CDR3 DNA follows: TGTGCCAGCAGCTTGTGGGACTATGGCTACACCTTC. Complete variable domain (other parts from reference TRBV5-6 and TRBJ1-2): DAGVTQSPTHLIKTRGQQVTLRCSPKSGHDTVSWYQQALGQGPQFIFQYYEEEERQRGNFPDRFSGHQFPNYSSELNVNALLLGDSALYLCASSLWDYGYTFGSGTRLTVV.

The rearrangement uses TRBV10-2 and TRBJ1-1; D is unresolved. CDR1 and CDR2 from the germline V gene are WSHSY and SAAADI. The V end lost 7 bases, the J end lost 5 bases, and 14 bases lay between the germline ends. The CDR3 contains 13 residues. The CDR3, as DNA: TGCGCCAGCACAGTCTCGGGAGGGACTGAAGCTTTCTTT. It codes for CASTVSGGTEAFF.

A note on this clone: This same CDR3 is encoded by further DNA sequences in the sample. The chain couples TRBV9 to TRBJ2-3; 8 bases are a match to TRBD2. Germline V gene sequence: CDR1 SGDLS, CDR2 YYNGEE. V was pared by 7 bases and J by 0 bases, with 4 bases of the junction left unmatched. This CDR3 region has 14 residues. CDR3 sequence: CASGRGDSTDTQYF. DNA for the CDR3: TGTGCCAGCGGGCGGGGGGATAGCACAGATACGCAGTATTTT.

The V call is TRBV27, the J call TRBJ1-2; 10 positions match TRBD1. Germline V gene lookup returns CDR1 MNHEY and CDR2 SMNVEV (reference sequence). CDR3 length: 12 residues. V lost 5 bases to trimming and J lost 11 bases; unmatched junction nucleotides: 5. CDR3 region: CASSRGQGRYTF. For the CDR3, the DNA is TGTGCCAGCAGTCGGGGACAGGGGAGGTACACCTTC.

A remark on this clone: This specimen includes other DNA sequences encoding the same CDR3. The CDR3 reads CASSIGTGNTEAFF. CDR3 nucleotide sequence: TGTGCCAGTAGTATAGGGACAGGGAACACTGAAGCTTTCTTT. The chain uses TRBV19 and TRBJ1-1; 7 positions match TRBD1. Germline V lookup: CDR1 LNHDA, CDR2 SQIVND (reference sequence). This CDR3 has 14 residues. Losses at the gene ends were 1 base for V and 1 base for J; bases not matched to a gene: 0.

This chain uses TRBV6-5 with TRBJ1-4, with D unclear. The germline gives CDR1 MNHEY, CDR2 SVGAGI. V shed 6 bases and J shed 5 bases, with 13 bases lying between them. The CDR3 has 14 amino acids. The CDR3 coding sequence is TGTGCCAGCAGGGTCGACGGTACCAATGAAAAACTGTTTTTT. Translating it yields CASRVDGTNEKLFF.

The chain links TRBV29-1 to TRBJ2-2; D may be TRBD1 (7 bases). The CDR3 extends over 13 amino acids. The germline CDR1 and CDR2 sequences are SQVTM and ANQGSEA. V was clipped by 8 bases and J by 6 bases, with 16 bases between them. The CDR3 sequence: CSCRQGGAGELFF. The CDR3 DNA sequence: TGCAGCTGCAGACAGGGCGGGGCCGGGGAGCTGTTTTTT.

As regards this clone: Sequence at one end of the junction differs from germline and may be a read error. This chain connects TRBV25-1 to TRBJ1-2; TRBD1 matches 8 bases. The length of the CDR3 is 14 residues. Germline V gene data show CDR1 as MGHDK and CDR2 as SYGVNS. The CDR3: CASSERTGSYAYTF. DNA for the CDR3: TGTGCCAGCAGTGAAAGGACAGGGAGTTATGCCTACACCTTC.

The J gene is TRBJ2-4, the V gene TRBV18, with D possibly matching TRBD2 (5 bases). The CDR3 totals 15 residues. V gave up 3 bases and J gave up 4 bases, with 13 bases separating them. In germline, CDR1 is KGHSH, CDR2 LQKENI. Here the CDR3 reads CASSPAGVAKNIQYF. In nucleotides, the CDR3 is TGTGCCAGCTCACCGGCCGGGGTTGCAAAAAACATTCAGTACTTC.

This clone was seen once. The CDR3 is CASSVWTGVSTDTQYF. The DNA for the CDR3 is TGTGCCAGCAGCGTATGGACAGGAGTGAGCACAGATACGCAGTATTTT. This rearrangement joins TRBV9 to TRBJ2-3; 7 bases map to TRBD1. The CDR3 is 16 residues long. The germline CDR1 and CDR2 sequences are SGDLS and YYNGEE. The V segment lost 1 base and the J segment 0 bases; nucleotides outside the gene matches: 5. Filled out from reference TRBV9 and TRBJ2-3, the complete variable domain reads DSGVTQTPKHLITATGQRVTLRCSPRSGDLSVYWYQQSLDQGLQFLIQYYNGEERAKGNILERFSAQQFPDLHSELNLSSLELGDSALYFCASSVWTGVSTDTQYFGPGTRLTVL.

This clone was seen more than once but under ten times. The CDR3 here is CASSDRPTSGNTIYF. DNA of the CDR3: TGTGCCAGCAGTGATAGACCGACCTCTGGAAACACCATATATTTT. This chain uses TRBV6-1 with TRBJ1-3; D not certain. Trimming left V 3 bases short and J 0 bases short, with 9 bases between. The CDR3 contains 15 residues. Germline CDR1 reads MNHNS; CDR2 reads SASEGT.

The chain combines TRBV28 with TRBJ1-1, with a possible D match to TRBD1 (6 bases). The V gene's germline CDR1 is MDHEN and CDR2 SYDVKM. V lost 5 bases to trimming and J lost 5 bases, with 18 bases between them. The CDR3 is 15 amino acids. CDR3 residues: CASSKLGGRETEAFF. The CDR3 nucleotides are TGTGCCAGCAGTAAATTGGGGGGGCGGGAAACTGAAGCTTTCTTT. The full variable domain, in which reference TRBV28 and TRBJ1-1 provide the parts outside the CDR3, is DVKVTQSSRYLVKRTGEKVFLECVQDMDHENMFWYRQDPGLGLRLIYFSYDVKMKEKGDIPEGYSVSREKKERFSLILESASTNQTSMYLCASSKLGGRETEAFFGQGTRLTVV.

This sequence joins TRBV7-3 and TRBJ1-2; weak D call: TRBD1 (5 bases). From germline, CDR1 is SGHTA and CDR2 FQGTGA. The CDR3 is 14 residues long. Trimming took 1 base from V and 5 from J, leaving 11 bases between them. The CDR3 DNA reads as TGTGCCAGCAGCTTAATAGCAGGGCTGTATGGCTACACCTTC. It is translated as CASSLIAGLYGYTF. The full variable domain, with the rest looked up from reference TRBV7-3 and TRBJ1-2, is GAGVSQTPSNKVTEKGKYVELRCDPISGHTALYWYRQSLGQGPEFLIYFQGTGAADDSGLPNDRFFAVRPEGSVSTLKIQRTERGDSAVYLCASSLIAGLYGYTFGSGTRLTVV.

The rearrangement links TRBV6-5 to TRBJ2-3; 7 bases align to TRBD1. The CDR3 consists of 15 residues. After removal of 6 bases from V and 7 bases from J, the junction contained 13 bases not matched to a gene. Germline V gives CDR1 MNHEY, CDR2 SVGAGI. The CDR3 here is CASSSKTQGVHTQYF. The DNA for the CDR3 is TGTGCCAGCAGCTCCAAAACCCAGGGGGTTCATACGCAGTATTTT.

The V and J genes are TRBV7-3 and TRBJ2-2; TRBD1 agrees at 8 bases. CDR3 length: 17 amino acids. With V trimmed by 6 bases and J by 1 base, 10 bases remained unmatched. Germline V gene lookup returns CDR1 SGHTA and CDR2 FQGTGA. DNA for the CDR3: TGTGCCAGCAGTCGAACCGGGACAGGAATGAACACCGGGGAGCTGTTTTTT. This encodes CASSRTGTGMNTGELFF.

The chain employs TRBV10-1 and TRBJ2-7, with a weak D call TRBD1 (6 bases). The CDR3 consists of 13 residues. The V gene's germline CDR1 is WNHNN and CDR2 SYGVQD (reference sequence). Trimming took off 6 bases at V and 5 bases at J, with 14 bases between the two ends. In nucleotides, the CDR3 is TGCGCCAGCAGCCCGGGACACCTCCACGAGCAGTACTTC. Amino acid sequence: CASSPGHLHEQYF.

The CDR3 sequence: CASSISGQGAYNEQFF. CDR3 coding DNA: TGTGCCAGCAGTATATCCGGACAGGGGGCCTACAATGAGCAGTTCTTC. The chain couples TRBV28 to TRBJ2-1, with 10 bases that match TRBD1. V was pared by 5 bases and J by 2 bases, with 6 bases of the junction left unmatched. CDR1 is MDHEN and CDR2 is SYDVKM in the germline V gene. The CDR3 has 16 residues.

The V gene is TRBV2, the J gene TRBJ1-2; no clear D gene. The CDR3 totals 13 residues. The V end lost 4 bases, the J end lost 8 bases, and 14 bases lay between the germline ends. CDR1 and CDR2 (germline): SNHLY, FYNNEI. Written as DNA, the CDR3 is TGTGCCAGCAGTGCGGTCGGAGGCCGCGGCTACACCTTC. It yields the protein CASSAVGGRGYTF. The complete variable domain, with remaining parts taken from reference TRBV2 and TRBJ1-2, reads EPEVTQTPSHQVTQMGQEVILRCVPISNHLYFYWYRQILGQKVEFLVSFYNNEISEKSEIFDDQFSVERPDGSNFTLKIRSTKLEDSAMYFCASSAVGGRGYTFGSGTRLTVV.

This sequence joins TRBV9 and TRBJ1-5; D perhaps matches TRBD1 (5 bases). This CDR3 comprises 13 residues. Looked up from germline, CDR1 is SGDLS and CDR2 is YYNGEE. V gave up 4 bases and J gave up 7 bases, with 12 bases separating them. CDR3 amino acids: CASSPRGVQPQHF. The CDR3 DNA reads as TGTGCCAGCAGCCCCCGGGGGGTGCAGCCCCAGCATTTT.

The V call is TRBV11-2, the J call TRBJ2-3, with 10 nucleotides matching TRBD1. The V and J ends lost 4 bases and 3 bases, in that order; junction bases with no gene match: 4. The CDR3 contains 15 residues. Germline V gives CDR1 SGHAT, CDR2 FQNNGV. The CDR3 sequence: CASSWGTGDTDTQYF. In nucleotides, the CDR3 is TGTGCCAGCAGCTGGGGGACAGGGGATACAGATACGCAGTATTTT.

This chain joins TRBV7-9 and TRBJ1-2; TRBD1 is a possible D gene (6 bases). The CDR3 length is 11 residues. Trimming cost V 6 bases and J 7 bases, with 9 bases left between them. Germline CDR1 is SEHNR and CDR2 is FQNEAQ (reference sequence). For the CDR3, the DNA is TGTGCCAGCAGTCCAGGGGCTGGCTACACCTTC. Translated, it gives CASSPGAGYTF.